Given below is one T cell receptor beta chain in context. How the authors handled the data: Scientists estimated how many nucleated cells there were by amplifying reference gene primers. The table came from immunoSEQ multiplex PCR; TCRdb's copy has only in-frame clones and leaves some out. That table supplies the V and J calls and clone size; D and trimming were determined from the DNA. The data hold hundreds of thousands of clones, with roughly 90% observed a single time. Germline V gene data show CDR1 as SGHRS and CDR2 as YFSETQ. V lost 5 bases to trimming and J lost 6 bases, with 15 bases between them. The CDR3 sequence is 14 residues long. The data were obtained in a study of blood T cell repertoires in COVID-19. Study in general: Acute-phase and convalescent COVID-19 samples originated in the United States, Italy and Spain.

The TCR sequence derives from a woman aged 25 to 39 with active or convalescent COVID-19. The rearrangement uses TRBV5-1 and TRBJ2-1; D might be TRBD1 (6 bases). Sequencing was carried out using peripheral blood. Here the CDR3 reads CASSRSRDTNEQFF. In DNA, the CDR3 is TGCGCCAGCAGTCGAAGCCGGGACACCAATGAGCAGTTCTTC.